Shown below are 5 T cell receptor beta chains from a single sample sequenced in a study of T cells after posttransplantation cyclophosphamide. Libraries were prepared by immunoSEQ multiplex PCR; TCRdb keeps only in-frame clonotypes and omits some of them. The sample has roughly 40,000 clones, none seen only once; the top ten hold 4% to 5%. The sample comprised PBMCs. Receptor source: a woman between 50 and 59 years old in good health and a related stem cell transplant donor.

In its sample, this clone was seen many times. The chain joins TRBV5-1 to TRBJ2-1; D may be TRBD1 (6 bases). V was trimmed by 7 bases and J by 6 bases, leaving 11 bases between them. The CDR3 consists of 12 residues. Germline V gene lookup returns CDR1 SGHRS and CDR2 YFSETQ. CDR3 coding DNA: TGCGCCAGCCTGGGCAGGGGCAATGAGCAGTTCTTC. Amino acid sequence: CASLGRGNEQFF.

There are many counts of this clone. The chain links TRBV6-5 to TRBJ2-7; D may be TRBD1 (5 bases). CDR1 and CDR2 (germline): MNHEY, SVGAGI. CDR3 length equals 15 residues. Trimming left V 2 bases short and J 0 bases short, with 11 bases between. CDR3: CASSYSDSTSYEQYF. CDR3 coding DNA: TGTGCCAGCAGTTACAGTGACAGTACCTCCTACGAGCAGTACTTC.

There are many counts of this clone. The chain carries TRBV18 and TRBJ1-3, with a tentative D call TRBD1 (6 bases). This CDR3 spans 16 amino acids. Germline V gene data show CDR1 as KGHSH and CDR2 as LQKENI. The V and J ends lost 2 bases and 0 bases respectively, with 11 bases between them. This CDR3 reads CASSPSGAYSGNTIYF. As DNA, the CDR3 is TGTGCCAGCTCACCATCAGGGGCCTACTCTGGAAACACCATATATTTT.

This clone was counted ten times or more. The same CDR3 can be traced to other DNA sequences in this sample. The rearrangement uses TRBV6-1 and TRBJ2-7; D uncertain. Trimming took 3 bases from V and 2 from J, leaving 5 bases between them. The CDR3 is 12 amino acids. Germline CDR1 is MNHNS and CDR2 is SASEGT. CDR3 region: CASSDLTYEQYF. CDR3 nucleotides: TGTGCCAGCAGTGACCTAACCTACGAGCAGTACTTC.

This clone was counted many times. DNA of the CDR3: TGTGCCAGCAGCCTGACAGTTTTTACTGAAGCTTTCTTT. Protein: CASSLTVFTEAFF. The chain joins TRBV5-6 to TRBJ1-1, with D possibly TRBD1 on 5 matching bases. Germline CDR1 is SGHDT and CDR2 is YYEEEE. The CDR3 spans 13 residues. The V gene lost 4 bases and the J gene lost 5 bases, with 12 bases spanning the gap.